The clone carrying this T cell receptor (beta chain) occurred a few times. For TCRbeta, the library was prepared with unique molecular identifiers. TCRdb independently ran MiXCR on the PCR reads; one entry per CDR3 protein. Of around 960,000 distinct CDR3 sequences listed, roughly 31% are singletons. This specimen comes from a study of T-cell reconstitution after alpha-beta-depleted transplantation in children. From germline, CDR1 is MNHEY and CDR2 SVGEGT. The ends lost 7 bases at V and 10 bases at J; junction bases unmatched: 9. CDR3 size: 15 residues. The specimen was PBMCs, mostly from graft donor cells, collected 360 days after TCRalphabeta/CD19-depleted stem cell transplant. The chain carries TRBV6-2 or TRBV6-3 and TRBJ1-6; 11 nucleotides match TRBD1. The TCR originated in a boy under two years old who had a stem cell transplant for SCID, so the T cells may come from the graft donor. In DNA form, the CDR3 reads TGTGCCAGCAAGGACAGGGGGCAATATGGGTCACCCCTCCACTTT. Amino acid sequence: CASKDRGQYGSPLHF.